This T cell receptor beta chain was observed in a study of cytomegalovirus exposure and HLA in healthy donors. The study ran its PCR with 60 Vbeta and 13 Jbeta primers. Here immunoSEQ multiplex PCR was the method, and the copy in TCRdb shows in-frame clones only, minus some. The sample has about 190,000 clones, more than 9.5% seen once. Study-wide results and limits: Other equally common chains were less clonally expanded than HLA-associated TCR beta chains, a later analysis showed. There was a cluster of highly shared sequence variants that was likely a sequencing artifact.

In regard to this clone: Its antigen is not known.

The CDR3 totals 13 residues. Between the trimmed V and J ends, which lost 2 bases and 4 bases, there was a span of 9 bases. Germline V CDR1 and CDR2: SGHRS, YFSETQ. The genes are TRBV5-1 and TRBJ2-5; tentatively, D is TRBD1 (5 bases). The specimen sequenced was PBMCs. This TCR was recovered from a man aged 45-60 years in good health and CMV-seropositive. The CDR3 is CASSLHRIETQYF. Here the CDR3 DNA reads TGCGCCAGCAGCTTACACAGGATAGAGACCCAGTACTTC.